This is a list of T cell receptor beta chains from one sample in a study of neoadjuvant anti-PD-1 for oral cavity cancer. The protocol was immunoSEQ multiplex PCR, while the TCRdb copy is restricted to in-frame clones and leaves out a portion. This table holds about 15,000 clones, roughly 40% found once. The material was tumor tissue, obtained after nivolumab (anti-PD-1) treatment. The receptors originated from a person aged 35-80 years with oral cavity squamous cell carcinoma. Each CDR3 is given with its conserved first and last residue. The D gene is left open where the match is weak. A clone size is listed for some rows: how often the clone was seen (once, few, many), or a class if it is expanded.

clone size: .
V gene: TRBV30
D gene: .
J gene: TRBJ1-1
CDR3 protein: CAWRGHKNTEAFF
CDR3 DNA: TGTGCCTGGAGAGGGCATAAGAACACTGAAGCTTTCTTT

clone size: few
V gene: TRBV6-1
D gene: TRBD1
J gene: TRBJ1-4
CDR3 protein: CASSKGQATNEKLFF
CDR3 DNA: TGTGCCAGCAGTAAGGGACAGGCAACTAATGAAAAACTGTTTTTT

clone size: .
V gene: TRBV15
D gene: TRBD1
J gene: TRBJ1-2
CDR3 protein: CATSRRRTGEYGYTF
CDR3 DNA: TGTGCCACCAGCCGGAGACGGACAGGGGAATATGGCTACACCTTC

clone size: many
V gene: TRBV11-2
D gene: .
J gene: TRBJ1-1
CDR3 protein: CASSLYMNTEAFF
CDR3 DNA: TGTGCCAGCAGCTTATATATGAACACTGAAGCTTTCTTT

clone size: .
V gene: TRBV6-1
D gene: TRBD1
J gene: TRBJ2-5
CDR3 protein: CASPGQGNQETQYF
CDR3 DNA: TGTGCCTCACCGGGACAGGGGAACCAAGAGACCCAGTACTTC

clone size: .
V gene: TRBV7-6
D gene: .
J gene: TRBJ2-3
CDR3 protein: CASSSRGAGREDTQYF
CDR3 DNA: TGTGCCAGCAGCTCGAGGGGGGCAGGGCGTGAAGATACGCAGTATTTT

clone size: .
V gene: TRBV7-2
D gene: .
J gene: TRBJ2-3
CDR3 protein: CASSLGLRGRTDTQYF
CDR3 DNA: TGTGCCAGCAGCTTAGGTTTACGGGGACGCACAGATACGCAGTATTTT

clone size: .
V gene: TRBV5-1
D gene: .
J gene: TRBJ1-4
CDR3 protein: CASSLSFIATNEKLFF
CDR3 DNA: TGCGCCAGCAGCTTGTCTTTTATTGCAACTAATGAAAAACTGTTTTTT

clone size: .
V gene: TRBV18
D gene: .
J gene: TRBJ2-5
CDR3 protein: CASSPSDQETQYF
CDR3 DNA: TGTGCCAGCTCCCCGAGCGACCAAGAGACCCAGTACTTC

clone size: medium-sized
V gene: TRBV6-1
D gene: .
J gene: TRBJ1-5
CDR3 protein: CASRGNVGQPQHF
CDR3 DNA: TGTGCCAGCAGGGGTAACGTAGGTCAGCCCCAGCATTTT

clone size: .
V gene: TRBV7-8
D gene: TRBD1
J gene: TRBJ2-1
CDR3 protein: CASSVTGGPSNEQFF
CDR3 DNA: TGTGCCAGCAGCGTAACAGGGGGACCCTCCAATGAGCAGTTCTTC

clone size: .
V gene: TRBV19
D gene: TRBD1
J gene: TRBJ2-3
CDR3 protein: CASNAGGISTDTQYF
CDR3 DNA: TGTGCCAGCAACGCAGGGGGCATTAGCACAGATACGCAGTATTTT

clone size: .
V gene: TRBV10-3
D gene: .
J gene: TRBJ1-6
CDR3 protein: CAIRQELNSPLHF
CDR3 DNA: TGTGCCATCAGACAGGAACTTAATTCACCCCTCCACTTT

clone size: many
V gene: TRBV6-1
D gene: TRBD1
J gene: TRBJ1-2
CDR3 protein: CASSGQGYGYTF
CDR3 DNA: TGTGCCAGCAGTGGACAGGGCTATGGCTACACCTTC

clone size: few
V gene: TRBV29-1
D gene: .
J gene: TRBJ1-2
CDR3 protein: CSVFTQGNYGYTF
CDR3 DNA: TGCAGCGTTTTCACGCAGGGTAACTATGGCTACACCTTC

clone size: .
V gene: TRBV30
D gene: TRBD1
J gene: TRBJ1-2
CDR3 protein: CAWSVEGAGYTF
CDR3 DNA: TGTGCCTGGAGTGTAGAGGGGGCCGGCTACACCTTC

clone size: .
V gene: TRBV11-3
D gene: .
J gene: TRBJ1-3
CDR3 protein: CASSGGEPGNTIYF
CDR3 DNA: TGTGCCAGCAGTGGAGGGGAGCCTGGAAACACCATATATTTT

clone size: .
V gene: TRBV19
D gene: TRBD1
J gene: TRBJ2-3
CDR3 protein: CASKDRGASTDTQYF
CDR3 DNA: TGTGCCAGTAAGGACAGGGGAGCTAGCACAGATACGCAGTATTTT

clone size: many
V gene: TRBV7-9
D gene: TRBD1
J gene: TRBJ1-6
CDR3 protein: CASSLEGTANSPLHF
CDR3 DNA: TGTGCCAGCAGCTTAGAAGGGACAGCGAATTCACCCCTCCACTTT

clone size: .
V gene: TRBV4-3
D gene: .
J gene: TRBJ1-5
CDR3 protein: CASSQDTRGNGQPQHF
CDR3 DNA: TGCGCCAGCAGCCAAGATACGCGGGGCAATGGCCAGCCCCAGCATTTT

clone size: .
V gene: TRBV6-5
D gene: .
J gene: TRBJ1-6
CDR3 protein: CASSYAASNSPLHF
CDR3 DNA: TGTGCCAGCAGTTACGCAGCAAGTAATTCACCCCTCCACTTT

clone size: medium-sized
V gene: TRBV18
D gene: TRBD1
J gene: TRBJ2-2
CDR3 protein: CASSRRPGQGNTGELFF
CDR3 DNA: TGTGCCAGCTCACGACGGCCGGGACAGGGTAACACCGGGGAGCTGTTTTTT

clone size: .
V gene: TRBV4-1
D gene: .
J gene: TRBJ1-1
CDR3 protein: CASSQSGRGNTEAFF
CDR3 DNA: TGCGCCAGCAGCCAAAGTGGCAGGGGGAACACTGAAGCTTTCTTT

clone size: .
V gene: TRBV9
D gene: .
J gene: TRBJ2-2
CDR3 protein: CASSARGRTGELFF
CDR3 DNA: TGTGCCAGCAGTGCCAGGGGACGCACCGGGGAGCTGTTTTTT

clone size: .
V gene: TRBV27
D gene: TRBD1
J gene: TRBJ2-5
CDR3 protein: CASRTTGRSETQYF
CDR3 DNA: TGTGCCAGCAGAACGACAGGGCGTTCGGAGACCCAGTACTTC

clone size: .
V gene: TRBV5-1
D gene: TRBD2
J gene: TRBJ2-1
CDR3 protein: CASSPDRGGLEEQFF
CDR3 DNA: TGCGCCAGCAGCCCCGACCGGGGGGGCCTGGAGGAGCAGTTCTTC

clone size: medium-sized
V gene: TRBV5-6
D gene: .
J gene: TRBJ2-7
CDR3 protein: CASSAQGENEQYF
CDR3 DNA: TGTGCCAGCTCCGCCCAGGGAGAGAACGAGCAGTACTTC

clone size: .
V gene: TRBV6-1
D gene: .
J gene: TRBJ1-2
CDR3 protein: CASSPRGGIYGYTF
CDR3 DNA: TGTGCCAGCAGCCCGAGGGGAGGGATCTATGGCTACACCTTC

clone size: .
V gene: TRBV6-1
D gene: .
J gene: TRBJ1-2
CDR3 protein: CASSDGGGLLNGYTF
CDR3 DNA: TGTGCCAGCAGTGACGGGGGCGGACTTCTTAATGGCTACACCTTC

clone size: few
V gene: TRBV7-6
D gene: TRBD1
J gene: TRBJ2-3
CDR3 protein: CASSFLPGQGDLGTQYF
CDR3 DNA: TGTGCCAGCAGCTTTTTACCGGGACAGGGGGATCTCGGTACGCAGTATTTT

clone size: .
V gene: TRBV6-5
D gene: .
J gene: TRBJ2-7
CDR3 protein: CASSYSASSYEQYF
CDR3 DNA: TGTGCCAGCAGTTACTCCGCGAGCTCCTACGAGCAGTACTTC

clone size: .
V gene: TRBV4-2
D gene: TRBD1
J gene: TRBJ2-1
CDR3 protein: CASSFPGDRVTYNEQFF
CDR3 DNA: TGTGCCAGCAGCTTCCCGGGGGACAGGGTAACCTACAATGAGCAGTTCTTC

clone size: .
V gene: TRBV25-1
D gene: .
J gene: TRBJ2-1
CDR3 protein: CASGSRGYNEQFF
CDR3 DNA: TGTGCCTCAGGTAGCAGGGGCTACAATGAGCAGTTCTTC

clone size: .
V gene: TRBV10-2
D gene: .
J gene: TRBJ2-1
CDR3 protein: CASSPGPSYNEQFF
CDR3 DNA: TGCGCCAGCAGCCCTGGGCCCTCATACAATGAGCAGTTCTTC

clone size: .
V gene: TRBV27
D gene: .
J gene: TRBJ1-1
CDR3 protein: CASSFTGYTEAFF
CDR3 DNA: TGTGCCAGCAGTTTTACGGGCTACACTGAAGCTTTCTTT

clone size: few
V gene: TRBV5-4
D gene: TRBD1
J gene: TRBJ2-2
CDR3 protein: CASSPRQGSTGELFF
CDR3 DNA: TGTGCCAGCAGCCCTCGACAGGGGAGCACCGGGGAGCTGTTTTTT